One sample yielded the 8 T cell receptor beta chains listed below, sequenced in a study of T cell responses to AZD1222 COVID-19 vaccine. Measured with immunoSEQ multiplex PCR; TCRdb has only the in-frame clones, and not every one. The repertoire holds 200,000 or so clones, around 93% seen once, with 9.2% in the top ten. The source was peripheral blood, collected on day 0 of AZD1222 vaccination. These receptors were obtained from an adult in good health.

The chain employs TRBV5-1 and TRBJ2-7, with D possibly TRBD1 on 6 matching bases. This CDR3 has 14 residues. Germline CDR1 and CDR2: SGHRS and YFSETQ. Trimming removed 5 bases at V and 1 base at J, with 13 bases between. The CDR3 here is CASRQGQGSYEQYF. The CDR3 coding sequence is TGCGCCAGCAGACAGGGTCAAGGGTCCTACGAGCAGTACTTC.

V is TRBV14 and J is TRBJ1-5; D gene ambiguous. The V end lost 1 base, the J end lost 6 bases, and 4 bases lay between the germline ends. This CDR3 is built from 12 residues. Germline values: CDR1 SGHDN, CDR2 FVKESK. CDR3 nucleotide sequence: TGTGCCAGCAGCCAAGGTCTTCAGCCCCAGCATTTT. It specifies CASSQGLQPQHF.

The chain has TRBV9 and TRBJ2-7; D possibly corresponds to TRBD2 (5 bases). The V end was cut by 4 bases, the J end by 1 base, with 15 bases between. The CDR3 has 15 residues. Germline values: CDR1 SGDLS, CDR2 YYNGEE. CDR3 sequence: CASSITHWRSYEQYF. DNA for the CDR3: TGTGCCAGCAGCATAACCCACTGGAGGTCCTACGAGCAGTACTTC.

This clone occurred a few times. The chain has TRBV6-2 or TRBV6-3 and TRBJ1-5; possible D gene TRBD1, 5 bases. The CDR3 is made up of 11 amino acids. The germline V gene encodes CDR1 MNHEY and CDR2 SVGEGT. The germline V and J ends were trimmed by 4 bases and 9 bases, with 7 bases remaining between them. CDR3 protein: CASSSGGPQHF. DNA of the CDR3: TGTGCCAGCAGTTCGGGGGGGCCCCAGCATTTT.

This rearrangement joins TRBV6-2 or TRBV6-3 to TRBJ1-2; 7 bases are shared with TRBD1. Germline CDR1 and CDR2: MNHEY and SVGEGT. The CDR3 runs 15 residues. V shed 5 bases, J shed 8 bases, and the junction held 14 bases outside the gene matches. The CDR3 nucleotides read TGTGCCAGCAGTCAGGATATACAGGGGCTCCGGGGCTACACCTTC. Protein product: CASSQDIQGLRGYTF.

V and J are TRBV7-3 and TRBJ2-2, with D perhaps matching TRBD1 (6 bases). V was pared by 2 bases and J by 4 bases, with 8 bases between. From germline, CDR1 is SGHTA and CDR2 FQGTGA. This CDR3 has 14 amino acids. CDR3 sequence (DNA): TGTGCCAGCAGCTTACAGGGGTCCACCGGGGAGCTGTTTTTT. This sequence encodes CASSLQGSTGELFF. Filled out from reference TRBV7-3 and TRBJ2-2, the complete variable domain reads GAGVSQTPSNKVTEKGKYVELRCDPISGHTALYWYRQSLGQGPEFLIYFQGTGAADDSGLPNDRFFAVRPEGSVSTLKIQRTERGDSAVYLCASSLQGSTGELFFGEGSRLTVL.

This clone was seen only once. The V gene is TRBV5-5, the J gene TRBJ1-6; D uncertain. The CDR3 has 16 residues. The germline V and J ends were trimmed by 0 bases and 5 bases, with 12 bases remaining between them. Germline CDR1 reads SGHKS; CDR2 reads YYEKEE (reference sequence). CDR3 DNA: TGTGCCAGCAGCTTGGGGCCATGGGCCGATAATTCACCCCTCCACTTT. This translates into CASSLGPWADNSPLHF.

On this clone itself: Its ends do not fully match the called genes, so a read error is possible. This chain links TRBV30 with TRBJ2-1; 11 bases fit TRBD2. The length of the CDR3 is 12 residues. In germline, CDR1 is GTSNPN, CDR2 SVGIG (reference sequence). Here the CDR3 DNA reads TGTGCCTGGAGTGTACGGACTAGCGGGCGCCTCTTC. It yields the protein CAWSVRTSGRLF.